This TCR beta chain was observed in a study of blood T cell repertoires in COVID-19. The overall study: Spain, Italy and the United States supplied samples that represented acute and convalescent COVID-19. Sample material is recorded as cDNA or gDNA derived from T cells, B-cell-depleted T cells, or PBMCs.

Under the authors' procedure: Counts of nucleated cells, estimated from reference gene primer amplification, were obtained. Data came from immunoSEQ multiplex PCR; TCRdb stores just in-frame clones and leaves some out. That table furnishes V, J and clone size, whereas the DNA furnished D and trimming. The data contain about 360,000 clones, 65% to 90% of them seen just once; the ten biggest clones take up 7.1%. The V and J ends lost 2 bases and 0 bases respectively, with 12 bases between them. This CDR3 has 15 amino acids. Germline V CDR1 and CDR2: SGHRS, YFSETQ. Seattle cases were enrolled at active infection and followed longitudinally.

The chain recombines TRBV5-1 with TRBJ2-7; D possibly corresponds to TRBD1 (5 bases). The clonotype originates from an older woman with COVID-19, enrolled during active disease. Sequences were obtained from peripheral blood. In DNA form, the CDR3 reads TGCGCCAGCAGCTTCTGGACAAGTACCTCCTACGAGCAGTACTTC. It translates to CASSFWTSTSYEQYF.